The next 21 T cell receptor beta chains were all read from a single sample in a study of molecular identifiers for immune sequencing clone quantification. TCRdb recomputed calls from the PCR reads with MiXCR, one row per CDR3 protein. Altogether 600,000 to 650,000 distinct CDR3 sequences are present, 15% to 20% being singletons, with the ten largest covering 0.7% to 1%. Sequences were obtained from naive CD8+ T cells from blood, with Jurkat cell RNA spiked in. Subset indicated: FACS-sorted CD8+CD4-CCR7+CD45RA+ naive T cells. The receptors originated from a human donor in good health. Some libraries in this study had Jurkat cell RNA spiked in.

This clonotype has a count of ten or more. The V gene is TRBV4-1, the J gene TRBJ1-1; 7 bases are shared with TRBD1. Germline lookup yields CDR1 MGHRA and CDR2 YSYEKL. The junction had 8 bases not matched to a gene; V was cut back by 4 bases and J by 6 bases. The CDR3 covers 14 residues. CDR3 residues: CASSPKDREPEAFF. The DNA of the CDR3 is TGCGCCAGCAGCCCTAAAGACAGGGAACCTGAAGCTTTCTTT.

This clonotype was picked up many times. This chain links TRBV7-6 with TRBJ2-2; 9 bases map to TRBD2. CDR1 is SGHVS, CDR2 FNYEAQ, per germline. This CDR3 contains 15 residues. The V and J ends lost 2 bases and 4 bases, in that order; junction bases with no gene match: 2. CDR3 in amino acids: CASSLSGGPTGELFF. The CDR3 bases are TGTGCCAGCAGCTTAAGCGGGGGGCCCACCGGGGAGCTGTTTTTT.

There are many counts of this clonotype. In DNA form, the CDR3 reads TGCGCCAGCAGCTTAAATGGGGCGCTTTTATACGAGCAGTACTTC. Translating it yields CASSLNGALLYEQYF. The chain is built from TRBV5-1 and TRBJ2-7; TRBD1 might be the D (5 bases). Deletions cut 2 bases from V and 4 bases from J, with 16 bases between. This CDR3 has 15 amino acids. Germline assignment: CDR1 SGHRS and CDR2 YFSETQ.

This clonotype has only a few counts. The chain couples TRBV18 to TRBJ2-1; 10 nucleotides match TRBD2. Trimming removed 6 bases from V and 7 bases from J; junction bases left unmatched: 9. This CDR3 spans 15 amino acids. Germline assignment: CDR1 KGHSH and CDR2 LQKENI. The CDR3 region has the DNA TGTGCCAGCTCCCCTCGCACTAGCGGGGAAAATGAGCAGTTCTTC. It translates to CASSPRTSGENEQFF.

Turning to this clonotype: This clone may be a read error of a much larger clone one base away. The rearrangement uses TRBV5-4 and TRBJ1-3, with D perhaps matching TRBD1 (5 bases). CDR3 length: 17 residues. Looked up from germline, CDR1 is SGHNT and CDR2 is YYREEE (reference sequence). CDR3 bases: TGTGCCAGCGGCTTGTTGGGGGTACAGAATGCTGGAAACACCATATATTTT. It is translated as CASGLLGVQNAGNTIYF. The full variable domain, rest sourced from reference TRBV5-4 and TRBJ1-3, is ETGVTQSPTHLIKTRGQQVTLRCSSQSGHNTVSWYQQALGQGPQFIFQYYREEENGRGNFPPRFSGLQFPNYSSELNVNALELDDSALYLCASGLLGVQNAGNTIYFGEGSWLTVV.

The sample holds a few counts of this clonotype. This chain links TRBV28 with TRBJ2-1; D is undetermined. V gave up 8 bases and J gave up 4 bases, with 9 bases separating them. The CDR3 has 12 residues. Germline-derived CDR1 and CDR2 are MDHEN and SYDVKM. CDR3 nucleotides: TGTGCCAGCTCCTTCGCGTACAATGAGCAGTTCTTC. It specifies CASSFAYNEQFF.

This clonotype was seen a handful of times. This chain connects TRBV19 to TRBJ1-1; D is uncertain. The CDR3 is 18 amino acids. Trimming left V 0 bases short and J 1 base short, with 18 bases between. CDR1 and CDR2 from the germline V gene are LNHDA and SQIVND (reference sequence). The CDR3: CASSIDADVPLGNTEAFF. CDR3 coding DNA: TGTGCCAGTAGTATAGACGCCGACGTCCCCCTGGGGAACACTGAAGCTTTCTTT.

This clonotype has more than one count but fewer than ten. The rearrangement joins TRBV24-1 to TRBJ2-3; 11 bases map to TRBD2. The CDR3 has 17 residues. With V trimmed by 6 bases and J by 1 base, 8 bases remained unmatched. Germline V gives CDR1 KGHDR, CDR2 SFDVKD. CDR3 DNA sequence: TGTGCCACCAGTTCCACTAGCGGGAGAGGGGGCACAGATACGCAGTATTTT. Translating it yields CATSSTSGRGGTDTQYF.

Many counts were recorded for this clonotype. The chain joins TRBV14 to TRBJ2-5; D gene uncertain. There are 12 residues in the CDR3. Germline lookup yields CDR1 SGHDN and CDR2 FVKESK. With 7 bases removed from V and 0 bases from J, the gap between germline ends came to 6 bases. The CDR3 reads CASNRYQETQYF. The CDR3 region has the DNA TGTGCCAGCAACCGGTACCAAGAGACCCAGTACTTC.

This clonotype has ten or more counts. J is TRBJ2-7 and V is TRBV14; TRBD1 aligns across 9 bases. V shed 5 bases and J 2 bases; nucleotides not matched to a gene: 7. CDR1 is SGHDN and CDR2 is FVKESK in the germline V gene. The CDR3 is made up of 15 amino acids. DNA of the CDR3: TGTGCCAGCAGCATAGGGACAGGGTTCCCCTACGAGCAGTACTTC. As protein: CASSIGTGFPYEQYF.

The sample holds a few counts of this clonotype. The chain is built from TRBV4-1 and TRBJ2-7; 10 bases map to TRBD2. The CDR3 spans 14 residues. Germline CDR1 MGHRA, CDR2 YSYEKL. After removal of 2 bases from V and 2 bases from J, the junction contained 0 bases not matched to a gene. CDR3 protein: CASSQTSGAYEQYF. CDR3 nucleotide sequence: TGCGCCAGCAGCCAAACTAGCGGGGCCTACGAGCAGTACTTC.

In its sample, this clonotype was seen many times. The chain links TRBV13 to TRBJ1-4, with TRBD1 matching over 8 bases. The CDR3 has 15 residues. Trimming at V came to 2 bases and at J to 4 bases, leaving 3 bases not matched to a gene. The germline CDR1 and CDR2 sequences are PRHDT and FYEKMQ (reference sequence). CDR3 DNA: TGTGCCAGCAGCTTATGGGGACAGGTTAATGAAAAACTGTTTTTT. It encodes CASSLWGQVNEKLFF.

With respect to this clonotype: Likely a read error: the CDR3 ends without its conserved phenylalanine or tryptophan. The limits of the CDR3 on the DNA are not certain, so only TCRdb's listed CDR3 is given. The chain recombines TRBV20-1 with TRBJ1-1. The CDR3 sequence runs 10 residues, both termini included. Germline loops: CDR1 DFQATT, CDR2 SNEGSKA (reference sequence). The CDR3 loop reads CSARVAEASL.

This clonotype was counted many times. The chain combines TRBV2 with TRBJ2-3; D remains unclear. This CDR3 region has 12 residues. V was clipped by 11 bases and J by 2 bases, with 11 bases between them. Germline V CDR1 and CDR2: SNHLY, FYNNEI. The CDR3 here is CALGQATDTQYF. The CDR3 bases are TGTGCCCTTGGGCAGGCCACAGATACGCAGTATTTT.

Regarding this clonotype: This may stem from a read error, because a much larger clone lies one nucleotide away. The chain combines TRBV29-1 with TRBJ2-5; D remains unclear. The CDR3 runs to 12 residues. Per germline, CDR1 SQVTM and CDR2 ANQGSEA. V was pared by 3 bases and J by 9 bases, with 14 bases between. CDR3 residues: CSVDGPAEAQYF. DNA for the CDR3: TGCAGCGTTGACGGACCAGCTGAGGCCCAGTACTTC.

This clonotype was observed a handful of times. The CDR3 loop reads CAWRHLDFHEQYF. The CDR3 DNA reads as TGTGCCTGGAGGCACCTGGACTTCCACGAGCAGTACTTC. The chain combines TRBV30 with TRBJ2-7; TRBD2 is a possible D gene (5 bases). CDR3 size: 13 residues. V lost 3 bases, J lost 5 bases, and 14 bases lay in between. Germline CDR1 reads GTSNPN; CDR2 reads SVGIG (reference sequence).

The V gene is TRBV28, the J gene TRBJ1-2; 8 bases match TRBD1. V trimming: 5 bases; J trimming: 2 bases; junction bases outside the gene matches: 7. Per the germline V gene, CDR1 is MDHEN and CDR2 is SYDVKM. The length of the CDR3 is 15 residues. The CDR3 coding sequence is TGTGCCAGCAGTACAAGGACAGGGTGGAACTATGGCTACACCTTC. Its translation: CASSTRTGWNYGYTF.

In the case of this clonotype: It may be a read error: a sequence one base away is much more abundant. CDR3 in DNA: TGTGCCAGCAGCTTAGTTATCGTTCAAGGTCACACCGGGGCGCTGTTTTTT. Encoded protein: CASSLVIVQGHTGALFF. This chain joins TRBV7-2 and TRBJ2-2; D tentatively reads TRBD1 or TRBD2 (5 bases each). Germline lookup yields CDR1 SGHTA and CDR2 FQGNSA. This CDR3 contains 17 residues.

The J gene is TRBJ1-5, the V gene TRBV27; no reliable D call. Germline V gene data show CDR1 as MNHEY and CDR2 as SMNVEV (reference sequence). V lost 6 bases, J lost 4 bases, and 13 bases lay in between. This CDR3 contains 14 residues. In DNA, the CDR3 is TGTGCCAGCAGCTTGGACTTCGGAAATCAGCCCCAGCATTTT. Protein: CASSLDFGNQPQHF.

This clonotype has ten or more counts. This rearrangement joins TRBV2 to TRBJ2-1; D may correspond to TRBD1 or TRBD2 (5 bases each). This CDR3 has 14 amino acids. Trimming took off 10 bases at V and 0 bases at J, with 13 bases between the two ends. Germline-derived CDR1 and CDR2 are SNHLY and FYNNEI. CDR3: CATSEGSSYNEQFF. CDR3 in DNA: TGTGCCACAAGCGAGGGGAGCTCCTACAATGAGCAGTTCTTC. The full variable domain, in which reference TRBV2 and TRBJ2-1 provide the parts outside the CDR3, is EPEVTQTPSHQVTQMGQEVILRCVPISNHLYFYWYRQILGQKVEFLVSFYNNEISEKSEIFDDQFSVERPDGSNFTLKIRSTKLEDSAMYFCATSEGSSYNEQFFGPGTRLTVL.

This clonotype was recorded at least ten times. The chain is built from TRBV27 and TRBJ2-5, with D uncertain. V gave up 7 bases and J gave up 5 bases, with 8 bases separating them. Germline V gene data show CDR1 as MNHEY and CDR2 as SMNVEV (reference sequence). The CDR3 is 11 residues long. As DNA, the CDR3 is TGTGCCAGCACCGTCGGGGAGACCCAGTACTTC. Translation gives CASTVGETQYF.